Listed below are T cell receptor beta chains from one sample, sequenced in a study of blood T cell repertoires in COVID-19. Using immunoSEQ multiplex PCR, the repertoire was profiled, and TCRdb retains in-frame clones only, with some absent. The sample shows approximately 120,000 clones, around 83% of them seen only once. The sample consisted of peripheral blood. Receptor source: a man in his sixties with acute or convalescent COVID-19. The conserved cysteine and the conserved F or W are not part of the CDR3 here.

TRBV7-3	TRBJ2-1	ASSRGGLAGYNEQF
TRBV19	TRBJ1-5	ASSTDTDQPQH
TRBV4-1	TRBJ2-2	ASSPGTGDLNTGELF
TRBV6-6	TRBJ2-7	ARRCHTPCEQY
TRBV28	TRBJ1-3	ASSAGGGSGNTIY
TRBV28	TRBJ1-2	ASSTPGQGGSGYT
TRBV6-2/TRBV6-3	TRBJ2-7	ASSFTPLDRYEQY
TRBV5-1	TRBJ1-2	ASSLGGTVAYGYT
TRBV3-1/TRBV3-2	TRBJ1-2	ATSESGGSYGYT
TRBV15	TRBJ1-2	ATSRDFANYGYT
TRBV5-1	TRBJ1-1	ASSLTVNTEAF
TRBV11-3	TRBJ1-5	ASTLLADREGQPQH
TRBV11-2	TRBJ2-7	ASSLGQGYYEQY
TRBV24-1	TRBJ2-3	ATSDLGASGADTQY
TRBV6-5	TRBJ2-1	ASNRGISSYNEQF
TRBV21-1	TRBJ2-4	ASSKGGTKCKNIQY
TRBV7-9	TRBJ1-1	ASSWTSNTEAF
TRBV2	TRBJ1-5	ASRPRIDRYSNQPQH
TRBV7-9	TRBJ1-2	ASSPDSSPYGYT
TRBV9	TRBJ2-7	ASIPASGRYEQY
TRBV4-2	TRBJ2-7	ASSPGIEGATLYEQY
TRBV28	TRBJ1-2	ASREGSRQTL
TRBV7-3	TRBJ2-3	ASSDHYLAGTDTQY
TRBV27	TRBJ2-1	ASSLYGSGRRGEQF
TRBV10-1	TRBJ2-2	ASRDTSGKSGELF
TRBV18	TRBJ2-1	ASSPTQTGLSEQF
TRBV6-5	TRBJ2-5	ASSPRTSVQETQY
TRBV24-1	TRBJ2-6	ATSVGTGGSLGANVLT
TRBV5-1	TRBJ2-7	ASSFGGAAYEQY
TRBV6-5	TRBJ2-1	ASSISGRGNEQF
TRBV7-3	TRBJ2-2	ASSLTGQPGELF
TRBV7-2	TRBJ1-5	ASSLRGGSAGQPQH
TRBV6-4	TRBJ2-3	ASSASGRDTQY
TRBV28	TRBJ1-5	ASSPTGWRGNQPQH
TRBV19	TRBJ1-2	ATGTAPRGYT
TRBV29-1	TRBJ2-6	SVLELAVTSGANVLT
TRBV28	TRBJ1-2	ASSSNTPVYGYT
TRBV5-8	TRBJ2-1	ASSLGTGNGNEQF
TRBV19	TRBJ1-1	ASSNRVGDTEAF
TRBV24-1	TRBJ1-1	ATREQMNTEAF
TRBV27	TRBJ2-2	ASRGGNTGELF
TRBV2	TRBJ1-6	ASSLTPRGSPLH
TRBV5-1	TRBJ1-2	ASSPLGQNYGYT
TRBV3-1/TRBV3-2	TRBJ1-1	ASSQGNIAF
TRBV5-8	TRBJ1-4	ASSFDRNEKLF
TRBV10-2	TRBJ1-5	ASSERGRGFNQPQH
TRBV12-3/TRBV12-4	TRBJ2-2	ASSPQGPGELF
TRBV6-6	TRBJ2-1	ASSLEDRFYNEQF
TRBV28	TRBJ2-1	ASSRQGFYNEQF
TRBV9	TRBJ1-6	ASSVATNSPLH
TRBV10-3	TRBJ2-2	AISVLEGTGELF
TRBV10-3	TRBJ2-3	ATHKGGDTQY
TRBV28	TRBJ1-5	ASSFYLTGANQPQH
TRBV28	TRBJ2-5	ASSLGLAGRQETQY
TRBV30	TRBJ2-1	AWVAGVWNEQF